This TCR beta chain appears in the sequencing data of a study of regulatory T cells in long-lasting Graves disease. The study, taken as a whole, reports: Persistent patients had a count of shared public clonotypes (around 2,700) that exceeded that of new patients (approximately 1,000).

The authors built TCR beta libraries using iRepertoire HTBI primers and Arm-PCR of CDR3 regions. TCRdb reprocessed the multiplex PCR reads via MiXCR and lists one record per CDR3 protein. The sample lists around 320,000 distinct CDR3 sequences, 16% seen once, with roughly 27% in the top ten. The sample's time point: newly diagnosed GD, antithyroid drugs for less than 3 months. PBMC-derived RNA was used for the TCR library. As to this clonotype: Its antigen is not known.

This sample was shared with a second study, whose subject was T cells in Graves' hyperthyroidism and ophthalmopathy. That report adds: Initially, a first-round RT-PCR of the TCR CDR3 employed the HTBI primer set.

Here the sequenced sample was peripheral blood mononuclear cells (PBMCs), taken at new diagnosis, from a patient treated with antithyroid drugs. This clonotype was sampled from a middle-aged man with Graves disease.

CDR3 in amino acids: CARQDANTGELFF. In nucleotides, the CDR3 is TGTGCCAGACAGGACGCGAACACCGGGGAGCTGTTTTTT. The J gene is TRBJ2-2, the V gene TRBV6-1, with a tentative D call TRBD1 (5 bases). This CDR3 contains 13 residues. CDR1 and CDR2 from the germline V gene are MNHNS and SASEGT. Trimming pared 9 bases from V and 0 bases from J, leaving 8 bases between.